The clone carrying this TCR beta chain was detected once. As yet, its antigen is unknown. Libraries were prepared by immunoSEQ multiplex PCR; TCRdb keeps only in-frame clonotypes and omits some of them. Among several thousand clones listed, over 60% were seen once. The sample comes from a study of CD8 T cell repertoires and HIV-1 epitope variants. Overall study results and limits: Eight to ten TCR beta clonotypes were antigen-specific, over five apparently recognizing autologous or escape variants.

Trimming removed 5 bases from V and 0 bases from J, with 19 bases in between. The CDR3 loop spans 17 amino acids. CDR1 is MNHEY, CDR2 SMNVEV, per germline (reference sequence). Sequencing was performed on cultured CD8+ T cells derived from PBMCs. The receptor was derived from a male donor with HIV. The chain couples TRBV27 to TRBJ1-2; D gene uncertain. CDR3 sequence reads: CASSPTWVTRTNYGYTF. CDR3 coding DNA: TGTGCCAGCAGTCCCACCTGGGTTACAAGGACTAACTATGGCTACACCTTC.